The 21 T cell receptor beta chains in this list originate from one sample, sequenced in a study of cytomegalovirus exposure and HLA in healthy donors. The PCR employed 60 Vbeta primers together with 13 Jbeta primers. Data came from immunoSEQ multiplex PCR; TCRdb stores just in-frame clones and leaves some out. The sample consists of under 150,000 clones, about 80% of them appearing once. The specimen was PBMCs. These receptors all come from a woman aged 45-65 years in good health and CMV-seronegative.

The chain uses TRBV11-3 and TRBJ2-3, with a tentative D call TRBD2 (5 bases). There are 14 residues in the CDR3. V lost 1 base, J lost 3 bases, and 8 bases lay in between. Germline CDR1 is SGHNT and CDR2 is YENEEA. The CDR3 sequence is CASSLVRGTDTQYF. For the CDR3, the DNA is TGTGCCAGCAGCTTAGTCCGGGGAACAGATACGCAGTATTTT.

This chain connects TRBV4-1 to TRBJ2-7; tentatively, D is TRBD1 (6 bases). Germline CDR1 is MGHRA and CDR2 is YSYEKL. The CDR3 spans 15 residues. The V gene lost 1 base and the J gene lost 3 bases, with 13 bases spanning the gap. The CDR3, as DNA: TGCGCCAGCAGCCAAGTGTCACAGGGTGGCTACGAGCAGTACGTC. Translated: CASSQVSQGGYEQYV.

The chain links TRBV7-9 to TRBJ1-1; no firm D call. Germline loops: CDR1 SEHNR, CDR2 FQNEAQ (reference sequence). The V end was cut by 7 bases, the J end by 0 bases, with 9 bases between. This CDR3 spans 13 amino acids. The CDR3 sequence is CASILSVNTEAFF. CDR3 DNA sequence: TGTGCCAGCATCCTTTCGGTGAACACTGAAGCTTTCTTT.

This clone was recorded a few times. This chain connects TRBV6-5 to TRBJ2-6, with D unclear. Germline CDR1 and CDR2: MNHEY and SVGAGI. The CDR3 is 15 amino acids. V was clipped by 0 bases and J by 5 bases, with 8 bases between them. The CDR3 sequence: CASSYSGSRANVLTF. The CDR3 nucleotides are TGTGCCAGCAGTTACTCGGGCTCCAGGGCCAACGTCCTGACTTTC.

This clone was seen a few times. The V call is TRBV19, the J call TRBJ1-1; the D is unclear. V lost 5 bases, J lost 2 bases, and 12 bases lay in between. CDR3 length: 14 residues. Germline CDR1 reads LNHDA; CDR2 reads SQIVND (reference sequence). CDR3 in amino acids: CASSLGLTNTEAFF. CDR3 nucleotide sequence: TGTGCCAGTAGTCTCGGACTGACAAACACTGAAGCTTTCTTT. The full variable domain, completed using reference TRBV19 and TRBJ1-1, is DGGITQSPKYLFRKEGQNVTLSCEQNLNHDAMYWYRQDPGQGLRLIYYSQIVNDFQKGDIAEGYSVSREKKESFPLTVTSAQKNPTAFYLCASSLGLTNTEAFFGQGTRLTVV.

The chain recombines TRBV15 with TRBJ1-1; unclear D gene. This CDR3 is 8 amino acids long. Germline values: CDR1 LNHNV, CDR2 YYDKDF (reference sequence). V was trimmed by 10 bases and J by 7 bases, leaving 4 bases between them. CDR3 bases: TGTGCCAACTGTGAAGCTTTCTTT. This sequence encodes CANCEAFF.

This rearrangement joins TRBV28 to TRBJ1-2; TRBD1 aligns across 9 bases. The length of the CDR3 is 12 residues. Trimming cost V 6 bases and J 6 bases; bases outside gene matches: 2. Germline V CDR1 and CDR2: MDHEN, SYDVKM. The CDR3 loop is CASSRTGDGYTF. For the CDR3, the DNA is TGTGCCAGCAGCCGGACAGGGGATGGCTACACCTTC.

This sequence joins TRBV7-9 and TRBJ2-3; 8 bases map to TRBD1. The CDR3 has 18 residues. V trimming: 4 bases; J trimming: 2 bases; junction bases outside the gene matches: 14. Germline values: CDR1 SEHNR, CDR2 FQNEAQ (reference sequence). The CDR3 here is CASSSTRFRTGNTDTQYF. The CDR3 coding sequence is TGTGCCAGCAGCTCCACCCGATTTAGGACAGGGAACACAGATACGCAGTATTTT.

The gene calls are TRBV18 and TRBJ1-4, with D unclear. Germline V gene lookup returns CDR1 KGHSH and CDR2 LQKENI. The length of the CDR3 is 13 residues. V dropped 2 bases and J dropped 4 bases, with 5 bases sitting between them. In DNA, the CDR3 is TGTGCCAGCTCACCATTCGGTAATGAAAAACTGTTTTTT. It translates to CASSPFGNEKLFF.

This chain connects TRBV6-4 to TRBJ2-3; the D is unclear. V lost 4 bases and J 4 bases, leaving 9 bases between the germline ends. The CDR3 length is 13 residues. Germline V CDR1 and CDR2: MRHNA, SNTAGT. The DNA for the CDR3 is TGTGCCAGCAGTGTTTCAGACTCAGATACGCAGTATTTT. Translation: CASSVSDSDTQYF.

The J gene is TRBJ1-1, the V gene TRBV5-4; D remains ambiguous. CDR3 length: 14 residues. Looked up from germline, CDR1 is SGHNT and CDR2 is YYREEE (reference sequence). V gave up 0 bases and J gave up 1 base, with 7 bases separating them. CDR3 coding DNA: TGTGCCAGCAGCTTGGCACAGCAGAACACTGAAGCTTTCTTT. Translating it yields CASSLAQQNTEAFF. Using reference TRBV5-4 and TRBJ1-1 for the parts outside the CDR3, the full variable domain is ETGVTQSPTHLIKTRGQQVTLRCSSQSGHNTVSWYQQALGQGPQFIFQYYREEENGRGNFPPRFSGLQFPNYSSELNVNALELDDSALYLCASSLAQQNTEAFFGQGTRLTVV.

The chain employs TRBV27 and TRBJ2-7, with 10 bases fitting TRBD2. V was pared by 4 bases and J by 2 bases, with 11 bases of the junction left unmatched. Looked up from germline, CDR1 is MNHEY and CDR2 is SMNVEV (reference sequence). The CDR3 covers 17 residues. The CDR3 loop reads CASSSLTSGLVTYEQYF. The CDR3 coding sequence is TGTGCCAGCAGTTCGTTGACTAGCGGGTTAGTCACCTACGAGCAGTACTTC.

The chain links TRBV6-5 to TRBJ2-1; 7 bases align to TRBD1. In germline, CDR1 is MNHEY, CDR2 SVGAGI. V was clipped by 6 bases and J by 0 bases; unmatched bases: 5. This CDR3 is built from 15 residues. CDR3 sequence reads: CASRRQGSSYNEQFF. The DNA of the CDR3 is TGTGCCAGCAGGAGACAGGGTAGCTCCTACAATGAGCAGTTCTTC.

The chain recombines TRBV6-5 with TRBJ1-2, with 7 bases that match TRBD1. This CDR3 has 14 residues. Trimming at V came to 7 bases and at J to 1 base, leaving 6 bases not matched to a gene. Germline CDR1 reads MNHEY; CDR2 reads SVGAGI. The CDR3 protein is CASTGTANNYGYTF. CDR3 sequence (DNA): TGTGCCAGCACTGGGACAGCGAATAACTATGGCTACACCTTC.

This rearrangement joins TRBV29-1 to TRBJ1-1; a possible D gene is TRBD1 (6 bases). V lost 7 bases, J lost 2 bases, and 11 bases lay in between. This CDR3 comprises 12 residues. From germline, CDR1 is SQVTM and CDR2 ANQGSEA. CDR3 sequence reads: CSAKDSNTEAFF. The DNA for the CDR3 is TGCAGCGCCAAGGACAGCAACACTGAAGCTTTCTTT. Full variable domain (missing parts from reference TRBV29-1 and TRBJ1-1): SAVISQKPSRDICQRGTSLTIQCQVDSQVTMMFWYRQQPGQSLTLIATANQGSEATYESGFVIDKFPISRPNLTFSTLTVSNMSPEDSSIYLCSAKDSNTEAFFGQGTRLTVV.

The rearrangement links TRBV7-3 to TRBJ2-7, with D perhaps TRBD1 (5 bases). CDR1 SGHTA and CDR2 FQGTGA come from the germline V gene. This CDR3 has 14 residues. V lost 5 bases, J lost 0 bases, and 11 bases lay in between. The CDR3 spells CASSLGHNSYEQYF. Here the CDR3 DNA reads TGTGCCAGCAGCCTCGGACACAACTCCTACGAGCAGTACTTC. The whole variable domain, filled in from reference TRBV7-3 and TRBJ2-7, reads GAGVSQTPSNKVTEKGKYVELRCDPISGHTALYWYRQSLGQGPEFLIYFQGTGAADDSGLPNDRFFAVRPEGSVSTLKIQRTERGDSAVYLCASSLGHNSYEQYFGPGTRLTVT.

There are a few counts of this clone. The junction does not match germline at one end; this may be a read error. V gene TRBV7-7 combines with J gene TRBJ2-5, with a weak D call TRBD2 (5 bases). The V gene's germline CDR1 is SSHAT and CDR2 FNYEAQ (reference sequence). The length of the CDR3 is 13 residues. Written as DNA, the CDR3 is TGTGCTAGCAGTAGCGCGCCCAAAGAGACCCAGTACTTC. Protein sequence: CASSSAPKETQYF. Using reference TRBV7-7 and TRBJ2-5 for the parts outside the CDR3, the full variable domain is GAGVSQSPRYKVTKRGQDVTLRCDPISSHATLYWYQQALGQGPEFLTYFNYEAQPDKSGLPSDRFSAERPEGSISTLTIQRTEQRDSAMYRCASSSAPKETQYFGPGTRLLVL.

This rearrangement joins TRBV27 to TRBJ2-7, with 9 bases fitting TRBD1. After removal of 0 bases from V and 3 bases from J, the junction contained 6 bases not matched to a gene. Germline CDR1 MNHEY, CDR2 SMNVEV (reference sequence). This CDR3 comprises 16 residues. CDR3 coding DNA: TGTGCCAGCAGTTTATCGATAGGGGACAGGGTCTACGAGCAGTACTTC. This gives the protein CASSLSIGDRVYEQYF.

This clone has a handful of counts. The CDR3 DNA is TGTGCCAGCGGGACAGGGTGTGGCTACACCTTC. Translating it yields CASGTGCGYTF. J is TRBJ1-2 and V is TRBV2; 9 positions agree with TRBD1. Trimming removed 8 bases from V and 7 bases from J; junction bases left unmatched: 2. The CDR3 loop spans 11 amino acids. In germline, CDR1 is SNHLY, CDR2 FYNNEI. Supplemented by reference TRBV2 and TRBJ1-2, the full variable domain reads EPEVTQTPSHQVTQMGQEVILRCVPISNHLYFYWYRQILGQKVEFLVSFYNNEISEKSEIFDDQFSVERPDGSNFTLKIRSTKLEDSAMYFCASGTGCGYTFGSGTRLTVV.

This chain joins TRBV6-1 and TRBJ2-2, with D possibly being TRBD2 (5 bases). Per the germline V gene, CDR1 is MNHNS and CDR2 is SASEGT. The CDR3 totals 15 residues. V was clipped by 7 bases and J by 4 bases, with 16 bases between them. This chain's CDR3 is CASIRALSGTGELFF. CDR3 bases: TGTGCCAGCATAAGGGCCCTGAGCGGCACCGGGGAGCTGTTTTTT.

The rearrangement uses TRBV7-2 and TRBJ1-5; D is uncertain. Germline V gene data show CDR1 as SGHTA and CDR2 as FQGNSA. The CDR3 is 14 amino acids. V lost 1 base and J 6 bases, leaving 10 bases between the germline ends. The CDR3 DNA follows: TGTGCCAGCAGCTTAGTGCCGGGAGCTCAGCCCCAGCATTTT. This sequence encodes CASSLVPGAQPQHF.